The next 20 T cell receptor beta chains were all read from a single sample in a study of neurological immune-mediated disorders. MiXCR, run by TCRdb on the 5' RACE reads, gives a single entry per CDR3 protein. Among more than 50,000 distinct CDR3 sequences, 3.5% to 4.5% were seen once, and the ten largest hold roughly 2.2%. The material sequenced was PBMCs. These receptors all come from a woman aged 50 to 60 with multiple sclerosis.

This clonotype was recorded at least ten times. The chain carries TRBV9 and TRBJ1-6; 9 bases match TRBD1. The V gene end was trimmed by 9 bases and the J gene end by 9 bases; junction bases not matched to a gene: 19. Per the germline V gene, CDR1 is SGDLS and CDR2 is YYNGEE. CDR3 length equals 17 residues. The CDR3 coding sequence is TGTGCCACCCGAGAATCATATCCGGGACAGGGAAGTTCACCCCTCCACTTT. Translation gives CATRESYPGQGSSPLHF.

Within the sample, this clonotype is medium-sized (0.01 to 0.1%). The rearrangement links TRBV20-1 to TRBJ2-3; D is unclear. V shed 6 bases and J shed 2 bases, with 6 bases lying between them. This CDR3 is built from 11 residues. Germline-derived CDR1 and CDR2 are DFQATT and SNEGSKA (reference sequence). The CDR3: CSAPFTDTQYF. CDR3 DNA sequence: TGCAGTGCGCCCTTCACAGATACGCAGTATTTT.

This clonotype occurred many times. This chain uses TRBV5-6 with TRBJ2-2, with D possibly matching TRBD1 (5 bases). This CDR3 is built from 15 residues. Germline CDR1 and CDR2: SGHDT and YYEEEE. V dropped 2 bases and J dropped 7 bases, with 15 bases sitting between them. CDR3 nucleotide sequence: TGTGCCAGCAGCTTAGACGGCAGGGTGGTCGGGGAGCTGTTTTTT. Protein: CASSLDGRVVGELFF. Full variable domain (rest looked up from reference TRBV5-6 and TRBJ2-2): DAGVTQSPTHLIKTRGQQVTLRCSPKSGHDTVSWYQQALGQGPQFIFQYYEEEERQRGNFPDRFSGHQFPNYSSELNVNALLLGDSALYLCASSLDGRVVGELFFGEGSRLTVL.

This clonotype occurred once. The genes are TRBV6-5 and TRBJ1-6; possibly TRBD1 for D (6 bases). This CDR3 is 14 amino acids long. Germline V gives CDR1 MNHEY, CDR2 SVGAGI. The V end was cut by 1 base, the J end by 9 bases, with 10 bases between. CDR3 DNA: TGTGCCAGCAGTTACTTACAGGGAAGTTCACCCCTCCACTTT. This gives the protein CASSYLQGSSPLHF.

This clonotype was observed at least ten times. V and J are TRBV5-1 and TRBJ2-5; D is unclear. Trimming removed 0 bases from V and 4 bases from J, with 13 bases in between. CDR3 length: 15 residues. The germline gives CDR1 SGHRS, CDR2 YFSETQ. The CDR3 is CASSLGLVPAETQYF. The DNA for the CDR3 is TGCGCCAGCAGCTTGGGTCTAGTCCCTGCAGAGACCCAGTACTTC. The variable domain in full, completed from reference TRBV5-1 and TRBJ2-5, reads KAGVTQTPRYLIKTRGQQVTLSCSPISGHRSVSWYQQTPGQGLQFLFEYFSETQRNKGNFPGRFSGRQFSNSRSEMNVSTLELGDSALYLCASSLGLVPAETQYFGPGTRLLVL.

This clonotype was seen repeatedly, ten times or more. V usage is TRBV4-2 and J usage is TRBJ2-6; no clear D gene. The CDR3 contains 15 residues. CDR1 and CDR2 from the germline V gene are LGHNA and YNFKEQ. Trimming cost V 4 bases and J 0 bases, with 7 bases left between them. The CDR3, as DNA: TGTGCCAGCAGCCCCGGGCACTCTGGGGCCAACGTCCTGACTTTC. It is translated as CASSPGHSGANVLTF.

In its sample, this clonotype was seen many times. The rearrangement joins TRBV15 to TRBJ2-2; 9 bases align to TRBD1. J gave up 5 bases and V 6 bases, and 4 bases lay outside the gene matches. This CDR3 has 14 residues. Germline V CDR1 and CDR2: LNHNV, YYDKDF (reference sequence). DNA of the CDR3: TGTGCCACCAGGGGACAGGGAGAAACCGGGGAGCTGTTTTTT. Protein sequence: CATRGQGETGELFF.

This clonotype was picked up many times. V and J are TRBV20-1 and TRBJ2-3; 12 bases fit TRBD2. Germline V gene sequence: CDR1 DFQATT, CDR2 SNEGSKA (reference sequence). The V segment lost 6 bases and the J segment 2 bases; nucleotides outside the gene matches: 9. This CDR3 spans 16 amino acids. The CDR3, as DNA: TGCAGTGCCAGAAAAGGACTAGCGGGGTACACAGATACGCAGTATTTT. Its protein product is CSARKGLAGYTDTQYF.

This clonotype has a count of ten or more. The rearrangement links TRBV20-1 to TRBJ1-1; TRBD1 agrees at 7 bases. CDR3 length: 14 amino acids. CDR1 is DFQATT, CDR2 SNEGSKA, per germline (reference sequence). Trimming took 6 bases from V and 0 from J; bases not matched to a gene: 7. CDR3 nucleotide sequence: TGCAGTGCCCAGGGACAGCCTATGAACACTGAAGCTTTCTTT. Its protein is CSAQGQPMNTEAFF.

This clonotype was observed at least ten times. The genes are TRBV6-6 and TRBJ1-1, with D unresolved. Germline CDR1 reads MNHNY; CDR2 reads SVGAGI (reference sequence). Between the trimmed V and J ends, which lost 0 bases and 3 bases, there was a span of 2 bases. CDR3 length: 12 amino acids. CDR3: CASSYSHTEAFF. The CDR3, as DNA: TGTGCCAGCAGTTACTCGCACACTGAAGCTTTCTTT.

This clonotype appeared many times. The gene calls are TRBV29-1 and TRBJ2-7; TRBD2 might be the D (5 bases). The CDR3 is 13 residues long. The V and J ends lost 7 bases and 0 bases respectively, with 13 bases between them. Per germline, CDR1 SQVTM and CDR2 ANQGSEA. The CDR3 DNA reads TGCAGCGCGCTTAGCGCTAACTCCTACGAGCAGTACTTC. Amino acid sequence: CSALSANSYEQYF.

This clonotype was recorded many times. This chain connects TRBV5-1 to TRBJ2-3; D is unclear. The germline V gene has CDR1 SGHRS and CDR2 YFSETQ. The V end lost 5 bases, the J end lost 1 base, and 8 bases lay between the germline ends. The CDR3 is made up of 13 amino acids. CDR3 nucleotides: TGCGCCAGCAGTAACCTCCGCACAGATACGCAGTATTTT. Residues: CASSNLRTDTQYF.

This clonotype was detected many times. The rearrangement links TRBV10-3 to TRBJ2-7; D gene unclear. With 6 bases removed from V and 1 base from J, the gap between germline ends came to 10 bases. The CDR3 loop spans 13 amino acids. Germline CDR1 reads ENHRY; CDR2 reads SYGVKD. The CDR3 is CAISVDGSYEQYF. CDR3 sequence (DNA): TGTGCCATCAGCGTCGACGGGTCCTACGAGCAGTACTTC.

This clonotype occurred a few times. The CDR3 nucleotides are TGTGCCAGCAGCCTACCGGGGGGCACTGAAGCTTTCTTT. This translates into CASSLPGGTEAFF. The chain couples TRBV5-6 to TRBJ1-1, with D perhaps matching TRBD1 (5 bases). This CDR3 has 13 residues. V was shortened by 4 bases and J by 4 bases, with 11 bases between the two germline ends. The germline gives CDR1 SGHDT, CDR2 YYEEEE.

At least ten counts were recorded for this clonotype. The rearrangement links TRBV11-3 to TRBJ1-6; 8 bases match TRBD1. This CDR3 spans 15 amino acids. Germline V gene lookup returns CDR1 SGHNT and CDR2 YENEEA. The J segment lost 6 bases and the V segment lost 5 bases, leaving 6 bases of the junction unmatched. CDR3 nucleotides: TGTGCCAGCAGCACCGTGACAGGGGTTAATTCACCCCTCCACTTT. Protein: CASSTVTGVNSPLHF.

This clonotype has ten or more counts. The V gene is TRBV7-6, the J gene TRBJ2-1; D might be TRBD2 (6 bases). CDR3 length: 15 residues. Trimming took off 1 base at V and 9 bases at J, with 16 bases between the two ends. CDR1 and CDR2 from the germline V gene are SGHVS and FNYEAQ. The CDR3 sequence is CASSLEGSGAVEQFF. CDR3 in DNA: TGTGCCAGCAGCTTAGAGGGGTCGGGAGCGGTTGAGCAGTTCTTC.

This clonotype was picked up many times. This rearrangement joins TRBV5-1 to TRBJ2-7, with a possible D match to TRBD1 (5 bases). Germline lookup yields CDR1 SGHRS and CDR2 YFSETQ. Trimming took off 0 bases at V and 0 bases at J, with 10 bases between the two ends. This CDR3 has 15 amino acids. In DNA, the CDR3 is TGCGCCAGCAGCTTGGATGGACAATCCTCCTACGAGCAGTACTTC. It codes for CASSLDGQSSYEQYF.

This clonotype has a count of ten or more. The chain employs TRBV5-1 and TRBJ1-1, with D maybe TRBD1 (5 bases). V was shortened by 0 bases and J by 3 bases, with 18 bases between the two germline ends. Germline loops: CDR1 SGHRS, CDR2 YFSETQ. The CDR3 is made up of 17 amino acids. The CDR3 DNA is TGCGCCAGCAGCTTGGTTTCGAGTTTGGGGGGACACACTGAAGCTTTCTTT. This encodes CASSLVSSLGGHTEAFF.

This clonotype was found many times. The rearrangement joins TRBV25-1 to TRBJ2-7; no definite D call. Germline CDR1 and CDR2: MGHDK and SYGVNS. Trimming pared 3 bases from V and 0 bases from J, leaving 12 bases between. The CDR3 runs to 15 residues. CDR3 in amino acids: CASSESGRFSYEQYF. Here the CDR3 DNA reads TGTGCCAGCAGTGAGTCCGGCAGGTTCTCCTACGAGCAGTACTTC.

For this clonotype: A much larger clone differs by one base, so this may be a read error. The V gene is TRBV6-4, the J gene TRBJ2-1; tentative D call: TRBD2 (5 bases). This CDR3 has 14 amino acids. Trimming left V 6 bases short and J 5 bases short, with 14 bases between. Germline V gene data show CDR1 as MRHNA and CDR2 as SNTAGT. The CDR3 coding sequence is TGTGCCAGCAGCTACGGCATCGGGGACAATGAGCAGTTCTTC. Residues: CASSYGIGDNEQFF.